This TCR beta chain stems from a study of blood T cell repertoires in COVID-19. Sequencing was performed with immunoSEQ multiplex PCR; in TCRdb, only in-frame clones are kept and a portion is missing. There are roughly 230,000 clones in the sample; 82% occur only once, and 3% to 4% lies in the top ten. CDR1 and CDR2 (germline): SGHRS, YFSETQ. With 3 bases clipped from V and 0 bases from J, the junction kept 8 bases outside the gene matches. The length of the CDR3 is 19 residues. Those who participated ranged in age from 18 to 89 years and resided in about two dozen US areas. Before being deemed recovered, Cohort 3 donors had two negative PCRs, clearance, or symptom resolution.

This chain connects TRBV5-1 to TRBJ2-1, with TRBD2 matching over 14 bases. The receptor's source is a woman aged 55-69 years who had recovered from COVID-19. The sample was PBMCs or T cells enriched from blood (not recorded which). The CDR3 region has the DNA TGCGCCAGCAGCTCCCTAGGGACTAGCGGGGGAAGCTCCTACAATGAGCAGTTCTTC. This sequence encodes CASSSLGTSGGSSYNEQFF. Full variable domain (rest looked up from reference TRBV5-1 and TRBJ2-1): KAGVTQTPRYLIKTRGQQVTLSCSPISGHRSVSWYQQTPGQGLQFLFEYFSETQRNKGNFPGRFSGRQFSNSRSEMNVSTLELGDSALYLCASSSLGTSGGSSYNEQFFGPGTRLTVL.